What follows describes a single T cell receptor beta chain. In the study's own analysis: It was from reference gene primer amplification that nucleated cell counts were estimated. The method was immunoSEQ multiplex PCR; TCRdb's version includes in-frame clones alone and lacks a portion of them. V, J and clone size are taken as reported in that table, and D and trimming were inferred from the DNA itself. Of 140,000 to 150,000 clones in the sample, 84% were seen once. This sample is drawn from a study of blood T cell repertoires in COVID-19. Overall study context: The United States, Italy and Spain were the sources of the acute and convalescent COVID-19 samples. T cells, B-cell-depleted T cells, or PBMCs supplied cDNA or gDNA.

The source is a human donor in a cohort sampled during active COVID-19. What was sequenced was peripheral blood.

The CDR3: CASSPGTANVYGYTF. CDR3 DNA: TGTGCCAGCTCACCAGGGACAGCAAACGTTTATGGCTACACCTTC. V gene TRBV18 combines with J gene TRBJ1-2; 7 positions match TRBD1. The CDR3 extends over 15 amino acids. V lost 2 bases, J lost 5 bases, and 8 bases stayed unmatched. Germline CDR1 reads KGHSH; CDR2 reads LQKENI.